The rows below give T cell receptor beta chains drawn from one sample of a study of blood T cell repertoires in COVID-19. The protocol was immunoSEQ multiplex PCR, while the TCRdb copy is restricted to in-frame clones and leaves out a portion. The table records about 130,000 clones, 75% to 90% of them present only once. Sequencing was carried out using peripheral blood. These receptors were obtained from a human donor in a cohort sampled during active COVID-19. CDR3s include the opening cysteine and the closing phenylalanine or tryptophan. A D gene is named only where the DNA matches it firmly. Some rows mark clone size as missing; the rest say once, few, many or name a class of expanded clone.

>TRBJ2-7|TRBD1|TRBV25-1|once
TGTGCCGGGGACAGGGAATCCTACGAGCAGTACTTC
CAGDRESYEQYF
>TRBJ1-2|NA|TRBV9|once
TGTGCCAGCAGCCCTGGAGGGGTACAATCTAACTATGGCTACACCTTC
CASSPGGVQSNYGYTF
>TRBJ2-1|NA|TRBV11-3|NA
TGTGCCAGCAGCTCCTTGGGAAGGGAGGCCCTATCCTACAATGAGCAGTTCTTC
CASSSLGREALSYNEQFF
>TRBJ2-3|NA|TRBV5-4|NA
TGTGCCAGCGCCCAAGGGGGGGGAGATACGCAGTATTTT
CASAQGGGDTQYF
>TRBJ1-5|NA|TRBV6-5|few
TGTGCCAGCAGTAAGACAGGAAATAGCAATCAGCCCCAGCATTTT
CASSKTGNSNQPQHF
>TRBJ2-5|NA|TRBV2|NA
TGTGCCAGCACCGACTCTTCGGGAGAGACCCAGTACTTC
CASTDSSGETQYF
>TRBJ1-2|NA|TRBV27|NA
TGTGCCAGCAGTTTACGAGCCACCCTTCGGTATGGCTACACCTTC
CASSLRATLRYGYTF
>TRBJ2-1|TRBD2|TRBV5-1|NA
TGCGCCAGCAGCCGTGGACTAGCGGGAGCCCAGTGGTTCTTC
CASSRGLAGAQWFF
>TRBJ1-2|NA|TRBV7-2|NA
TGTGCCAGCAGCCCCGTACAAAACTATGGCTACACCTTC
CASSPVQNYGYTF
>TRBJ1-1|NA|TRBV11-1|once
TGTGCCAGCAGCTTAAGGCAGGTGGCTTCGAACACTGAAGCTTTCTTT
CASSLRQVASNTEAFF
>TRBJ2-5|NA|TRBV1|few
TGCACCAGCAGCCAAGATAGGCGGGAGGGCCCTGAGGAGACCCAGTACTTC
CTSSQDRREGPEETQYF
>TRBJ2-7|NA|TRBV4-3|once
TGCGCCAGCAGCCCCCAGGTGGGCAGGGTCCCCTACGAGCAGTACTTC
CASSPQVGRVPYEQYF
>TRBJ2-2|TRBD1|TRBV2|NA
TGTGCCAGCAGAGAAAACACAGGGGGCATTTCCGGGGAGCTGTTTTTT
CASRENTGGISGELFF
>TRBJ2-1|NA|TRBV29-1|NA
TGCAGCGTTGACCACCGACAGACGTACAATGAGCAGTTCTTC
CSVDHRQTYNEQFF
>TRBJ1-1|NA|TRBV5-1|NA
TGCGCCAGCAGCTTGGCCGTGAACACTGAAGCTTTCTTT
CASSLAVNTEAFF
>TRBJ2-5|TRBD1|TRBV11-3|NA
TGTGCCAGCAGCCCCGGACAGGGGGTCGAGACCCAGTACTTC
CASSPGQGVETQYF
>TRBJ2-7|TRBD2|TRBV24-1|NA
TGTGCCACCAGTGATTTGGTTCTCTTGCGACGGGGACTAGGGTGTGAGCAGTACTTC
CATSDLVLLRRGLGCEQYF
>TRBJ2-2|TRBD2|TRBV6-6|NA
TGTGCCACTCATATAGCGGGAGTTAGCACCGGGGAGCTGTTTTTT
CATHIAGVSTGELFF
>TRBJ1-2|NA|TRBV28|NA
TGTGCCAGCGCTATCAGGGGTCTTACTGGCTACACCTTC
CASAIRGLTGYTF
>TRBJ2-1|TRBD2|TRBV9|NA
TGTGCCAGCAGCGCACGACCTACGGGGGGGGCCTACAATGAGCAGTTCTTC
CASSARPTGGAYNEQFF
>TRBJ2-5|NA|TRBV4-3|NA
TGCGCCAGCAGCCAAGAGCATCCCGCGGAGACCCAGTACTTC
CASSQEHPAETQYF
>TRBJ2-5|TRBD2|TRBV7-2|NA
TGTGCCAGCAGCCCCCGAGCGGGACTAGCGGGAGGGGGTGAGACCCAGTACTTC
CASSPRAGLAGGGETQYF
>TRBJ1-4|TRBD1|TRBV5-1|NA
TGCGCCAGCAGCCTAGACAGGGCTGCAACTAATGAAAAACTGTTTTTT
CASSLDRAATNEKLFF
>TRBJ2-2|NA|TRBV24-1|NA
TGTGCCACCAGAACAGCCTCGAACACCGGGGAGCTGTTTTTT
CATRTASNTGELFF
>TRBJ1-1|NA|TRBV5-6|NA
TGTGCCAGCAGCCCACGACAGAACACTGAAGCTTTCTTT
CASSPRQNTEAFF
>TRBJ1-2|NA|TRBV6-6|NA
TGTGCCAGCAATAACGTTGGAGGACGCTATGGCTACACCTTC
CASNNVGGRYGYTF
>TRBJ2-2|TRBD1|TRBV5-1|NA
TGCGCCAGCAGCTCGACAGGGGGCCCCGGGGAGCTGTTTTTT
CASSSTGGPGELFF
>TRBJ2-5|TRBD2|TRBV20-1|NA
TGCAGTGCTAGTCCTAGCGGGATTAGAGAGACCCAGTACTTC
CSASPSGIRETQYF
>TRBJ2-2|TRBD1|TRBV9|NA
TGTGCCAGCAGCCTTACCGGGACAGGGGGTAAGACCGGGGAGCTGTTTTTT
CASSLTGTGGKTGELFF
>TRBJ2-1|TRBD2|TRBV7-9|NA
TGTGCCAGCAGCTTAGAGCGAGCGGGAGGGCCCTCCCATGAGCAGTTCTTC
CASSLERAGGPSHEQFF